The 9 T cell receptor beta chains below were found in one sample sequenced in a study of T cell responses to AZD1222 COVID-19 vaccine. Generated by immunoSEQ multiplex PCR, the TCRdb table keeps only in-frame clones and is missing some. This sample has approximately 160,000 clones, with approximately 90% found just once. The sample in question was peripheral blood, obtained on day 0 of AZD1222 vaccination. The origin of the receptors is an adult in good health.

The chain joins TRBV27 to TRBJ1-1; perhaps TRBD1 as D (5 bases). This CDR3 spans 13 amino acids. Germline V gene lookup returns CDR1 MNHEY and CDR2 SMNVEV (reference sequence). V was pared by 6 bases and J by 7 bases, with 15 bases between. As DNA, the CDR3 is TGTGCCAGCAGAGGGATCTGGGGGAGTGAAGCTTTCTTT. Translation gives CASRGIWGSEAFF.

The V and J genes are TRBV11-3 and TRBJ2-5; D is perhaps TRBD1 or TRBD2 (7 bases each). V was pared by 4 bases and J by 2 bases, with 17 bases between. There are 16 residues in the CDR3. Germline V gene lookup returns CDR1 SGHNT and CDR2 YENEEA. CDR3 sequence (DNA): TGTGCCAGCAGCTCTGGGGGGGCCAGGGGGCAAGAGACCCAGTACTTC. This sequence encodes CASSSGGARGQETQYF.

CDR3 bases: TGTGCCAGCAGCCCCAGCGACAGGGGCGGCTACACCTTC. The encoded protein is CASSPSDRGGYTF. The rearrangement joins TRBV4-2 to TRBJ1-2; TRBD1 aligns across 8 bases. The J segment lost 8 bases and the V segment lost 4 bases, leaving 6 bases of the junction unmatched. Germline V gene lookup returns CDR1 LGHNA and CDR2 YNFKEQ. The CDR3 is 13 amino acids.

The rearrangement links TRBV6-5 to TRBJ1-1; D is unresolved. This CDR3 has 15 residues. The V end lost 0 bases, the J end lost 0 bases, and 8 bases lay between the germline ends. Germline assignment: CDR1 MNHEY and CDR2 SVGAGI. The CDR3 DNA is TGTGCCAGCAGTTACTCGGTCGGTTTGAACACTGAAGCTTTCTTT. Protein sequence: CASSYSVGLNTEAFF.

The chain links TRBV7-3 to TRBJ2-7; D may be TRBD1 or TRBD2 (6 bases each). The V gene lost 5 bases and the J gene lost 6 bases, with 20 bases spanning the gap. This CDR3 contains 15 residues. The germline V gene encodes CDR1 SGHTA and CDR2 FQGTGA. CDR3 sequence reads: CASSLSGAAGGEQYF. DNA of the CDR3: TGTGCCAGCAGCCTCTCGGGGGCGGCCGGGGGCGAGCAGTACTTC.

This chain joins TRBV9 and TRBJ1-4; D not resolved. V lost 2 bases and J 3 bases, leaving 14 bases between the germline ends. This CDR3 region has 16 residues. Germline loops: CDR1 SGDLS, CDR2 YYNGEE. The CDR3: CASSVGDIAANEKLFF. Written as DNA, the CDR3 is TGTGCCAGCAGCGTCGGGGATATAGCGGCTAATGAAAAACTGTTTTTT.

In DNA, the CDR3 is TGTGCCAGCAGGTCCCCGGGACTAGTTTACCCCTACGAGCAGTACTTC. Its translation: CASRSPGLVYPYEQYF. The chain employs TRBV27 and TRBJ2-7; 8 bases agree with TRBD2. The CDR3 length is 16 residues. The V and J ends lost 6 bases and 2 bases, in that order; junction bases with no gene match: 12. Germline V gene data show CDR1 as MNHEY and CDR2 as SMNVEV (reference sequence).

The V and J genes are TRBV18 and TRBJ2-1; 8 bases align to TRBD1. Losses at the gene ends were 5 bases for V and 3 bases for J; bases not matched to a gene: 12. Germline V gives CDR1 KGHSH, CDR2 LQKENI. There are 17 residues in the CDR3. The chain's CDR3 is CASSNPLRGRGYNEQFF. The CDR3 DNA is TGTGCCAGCTCAAATCCCCTCAGGGGGCGCGGCTACAATGAGCAGTTCTTC. Filled out from reference TRBV18 and TRBJ2-1, the complete variable domain reads NAGVMQNPRHLVRRRGQEARLRCSPMKGHSHVYWYRQLPEEGLKFMVYLQKENIIDESGMPKERFSAEFPKEGPSILRIQQVVRGDSAAYFCASSNPLRGRGYNEQFFGPGTRLTVL.

V and J are TRBV3-1 (or the pseudogene TRBV3-2) and TRBJ1-5; D gene unclear. The ends were cut back, 1 base at V and 5 bases at J, with 9 bases in the middle. Germline values: CDR1 LGHDT, CDR2 YNNKEL (reference sequence). The CDR3 contains 14 residues. CDR3 residues: CASSQGPIDQPQHF. As DNA, the CDR3 is TGTGCCAGCAGCCAAGGACCGATCGATCAGCCCCAGCATTTT.